This TCR beta chain was captured in a study of blood T cell repertoires in COVID-19. The CDR3 is 14 amino acids. V lost 5 bases to trimming and J lost 7 bases; unmatched junction nucleotides: 4. CDR1 is SGHNT and CDR2 is YENEEA in the germline V gene. Original methodology: Amplified reference gene primers provided the basis for estimating nucleated cell counts. TCRdb's copy holds only in-frame clones and misses some; the assay was immunoSEQ multiplex PCR. For V, J and clone size, that table is used; D and trimming come from the DNA. Altogether fewer than 350,000 clones are present, roughly 90% being singletons, with the ten largest covering approximately 2.4%.

V is TRBV11-3 and J is TRBJ2-1, with 11 bases lining up with TRBD2. Sample: PBMCs or T cells enriched from blood (not recorded which). The source is a middle-aged woman with acute COVID-19. CDR3 nucleotide sequence: TGTGCCAGCAGCAATAGCGGGGGGGATAATGAGCAGTTCTTC. Translating it yields CASSNSGGDNEQFF. The full variable domain, its missing parts supplied by reference TRBV11-3 and TRBJ2-1, is EAGVVQSPRYKIIEKKQPVAFWCNPISGHNTLYWYLQNLGQGPELLIRYENEEAVDDSQLPKDRFSAERLKGVDSTLKIQPAELGDSAVYLCASSNSGGDNEQFFGPGTRLTVL.